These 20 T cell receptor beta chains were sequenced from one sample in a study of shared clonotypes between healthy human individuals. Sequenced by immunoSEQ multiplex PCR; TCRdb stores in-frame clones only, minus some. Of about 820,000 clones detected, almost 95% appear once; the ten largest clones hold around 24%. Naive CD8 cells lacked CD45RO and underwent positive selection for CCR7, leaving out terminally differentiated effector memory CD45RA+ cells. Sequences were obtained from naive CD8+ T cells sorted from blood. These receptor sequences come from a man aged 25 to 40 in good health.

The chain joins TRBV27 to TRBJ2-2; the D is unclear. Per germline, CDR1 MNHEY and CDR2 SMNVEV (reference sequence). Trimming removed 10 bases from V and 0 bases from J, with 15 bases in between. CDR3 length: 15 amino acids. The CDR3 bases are TGTGCCACCCATGAGAGGTCAGCGAACACCGGGGAGCTGTTTTTT. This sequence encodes CATHERSANTGELFF.

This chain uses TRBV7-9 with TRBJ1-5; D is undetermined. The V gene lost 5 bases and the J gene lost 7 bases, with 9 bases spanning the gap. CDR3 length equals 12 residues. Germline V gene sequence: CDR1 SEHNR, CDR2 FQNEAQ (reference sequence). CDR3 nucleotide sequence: TGTGCCAGCAGCAACGACGGCCAGCCCCAGCATTTT. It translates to CASSNDGQPQHF.

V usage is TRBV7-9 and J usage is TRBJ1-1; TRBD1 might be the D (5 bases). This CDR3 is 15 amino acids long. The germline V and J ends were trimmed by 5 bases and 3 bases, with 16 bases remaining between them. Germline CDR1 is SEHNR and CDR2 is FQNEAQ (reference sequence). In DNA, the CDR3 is TGTGCCAGCAGCCCCGTGGGGGGGTTCGACACTGAAGCTTTCTTT. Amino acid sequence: CASSPVGGFDTEAFF.

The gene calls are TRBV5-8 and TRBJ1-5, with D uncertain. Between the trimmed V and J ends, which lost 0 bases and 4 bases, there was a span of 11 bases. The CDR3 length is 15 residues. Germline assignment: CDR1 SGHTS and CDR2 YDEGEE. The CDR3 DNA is TGTGCCAGCAGCTTGGGTCTTAGCAGGAATCAGCCCCAGCATTTT. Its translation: CASSLGLSRNQPQHF.

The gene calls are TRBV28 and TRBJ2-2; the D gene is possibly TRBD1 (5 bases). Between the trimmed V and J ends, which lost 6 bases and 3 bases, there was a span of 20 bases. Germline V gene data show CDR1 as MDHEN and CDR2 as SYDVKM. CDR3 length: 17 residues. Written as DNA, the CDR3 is TGTGCCAGCAGCCCCCAGCCCGACAGCCCATACACCGGGGAGCTGTTTTTT. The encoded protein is CASSPQPDSPYTGELFF.

This CDR3 reads CASSLVSGQSYEQYF. The CDR3 DNA follows: TGTGCCAGCAGCTTAGTTTCAGGGCAGTCCTACGAGCAGTACTTC. The J gene is TRBJ2-7, the V gene TRBV7-9, with D perhaps TRBD1 (5 bases). This CDR3 region has 15 residues. The germline CDR1 and CDR2 sequences are SEHNR and FQNEAQ (reference sequence). Trimming removed 1 base from V and 1 base from J, with 11 bases in between.

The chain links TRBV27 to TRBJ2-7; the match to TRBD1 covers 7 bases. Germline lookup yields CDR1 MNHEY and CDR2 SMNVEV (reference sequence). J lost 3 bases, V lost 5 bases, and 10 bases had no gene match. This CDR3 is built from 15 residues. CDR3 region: CASSPKWDSFYEQYF. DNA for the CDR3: TGTGCCAGCAGTCCAAAATGGGACAGCTTCTACGAGCAGTACTTC.

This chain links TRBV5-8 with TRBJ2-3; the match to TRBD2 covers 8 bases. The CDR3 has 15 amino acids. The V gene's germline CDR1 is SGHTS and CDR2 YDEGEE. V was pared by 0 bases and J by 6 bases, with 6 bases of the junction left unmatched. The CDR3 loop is CASSLGGTSQDTQYF. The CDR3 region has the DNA TGTGCCAGCAGCTTGGGCGGGACTAGTCAGGATACGCAGTATTTT.

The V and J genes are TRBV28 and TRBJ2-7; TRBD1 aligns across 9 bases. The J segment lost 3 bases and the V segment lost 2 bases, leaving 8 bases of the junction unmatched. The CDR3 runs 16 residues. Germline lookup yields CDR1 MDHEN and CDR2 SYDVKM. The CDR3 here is CASSLNLGQGRYEQYF. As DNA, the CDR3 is TGTGCCAGCAGTTTAAACTTGGGACAGGGACGCTACGAGCAGTACTTC.

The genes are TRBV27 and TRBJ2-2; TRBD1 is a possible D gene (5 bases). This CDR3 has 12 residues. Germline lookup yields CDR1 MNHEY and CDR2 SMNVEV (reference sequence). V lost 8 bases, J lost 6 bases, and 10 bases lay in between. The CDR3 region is CASQKGAGELFF. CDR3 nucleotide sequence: TGTGCCAGCCAAAAAGGGGCCGGGGAGCTGTTTTTT.

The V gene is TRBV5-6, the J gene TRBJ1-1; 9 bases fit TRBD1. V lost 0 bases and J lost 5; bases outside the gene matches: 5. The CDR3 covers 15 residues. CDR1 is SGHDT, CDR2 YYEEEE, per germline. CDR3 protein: CASSLVGTGSTEAFF. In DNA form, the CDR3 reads TGTGCCAGCAGCTTGGTCGGGACAGGGTCAACTGAAGCTTTCTTT.

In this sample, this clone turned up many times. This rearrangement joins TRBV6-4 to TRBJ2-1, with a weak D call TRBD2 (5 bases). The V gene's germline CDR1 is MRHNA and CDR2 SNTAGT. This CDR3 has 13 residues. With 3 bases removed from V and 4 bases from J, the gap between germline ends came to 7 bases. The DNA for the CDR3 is TGTGCCAGCAGTGAAGCGGAGTACAATGAGCAGTTCTTC. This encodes CASSEAEYNEQFF.

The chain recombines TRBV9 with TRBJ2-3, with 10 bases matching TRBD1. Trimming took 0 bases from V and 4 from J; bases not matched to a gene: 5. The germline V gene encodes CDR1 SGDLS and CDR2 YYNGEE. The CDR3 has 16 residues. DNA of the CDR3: TGTGCCAGCAGCGTAGGGGGACAGGGGATTGCAGATACGCAGTATTTT. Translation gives CASSVGGQGIADTQYF.

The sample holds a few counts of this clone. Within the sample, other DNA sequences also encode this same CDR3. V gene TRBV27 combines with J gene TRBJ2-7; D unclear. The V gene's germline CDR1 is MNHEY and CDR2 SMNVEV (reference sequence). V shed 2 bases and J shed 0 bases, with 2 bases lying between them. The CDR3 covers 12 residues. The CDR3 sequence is CASSLSSYEQYF. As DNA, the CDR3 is TGTGCCAGCAGTTTAAGCTCCTACGAGCAGTACTTC.

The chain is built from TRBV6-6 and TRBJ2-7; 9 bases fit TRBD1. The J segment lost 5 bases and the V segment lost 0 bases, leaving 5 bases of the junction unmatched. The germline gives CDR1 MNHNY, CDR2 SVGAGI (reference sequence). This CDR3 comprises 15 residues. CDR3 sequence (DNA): TGTGCCAGCAGTTACTCCGGGACAGGGACGGACGAGCAGTACTTC. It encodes CASSYSGTGTDEQYF.

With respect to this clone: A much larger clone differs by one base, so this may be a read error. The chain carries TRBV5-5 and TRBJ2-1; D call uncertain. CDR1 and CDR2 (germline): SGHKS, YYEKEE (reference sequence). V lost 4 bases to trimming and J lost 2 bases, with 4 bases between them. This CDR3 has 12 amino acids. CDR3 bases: TGTGCCAGCAGCCCTACCTACAATGAGCAGTTCTTC. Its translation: CASSPTYNEQFF.

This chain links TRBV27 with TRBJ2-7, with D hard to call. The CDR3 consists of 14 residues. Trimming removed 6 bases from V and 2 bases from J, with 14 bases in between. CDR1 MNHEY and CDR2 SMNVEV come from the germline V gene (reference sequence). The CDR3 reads CASSPKDATYEQYF. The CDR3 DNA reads TGTGCCAGCAGCCCTAAGGATGCCACCTACGAGCAGTACTTC.

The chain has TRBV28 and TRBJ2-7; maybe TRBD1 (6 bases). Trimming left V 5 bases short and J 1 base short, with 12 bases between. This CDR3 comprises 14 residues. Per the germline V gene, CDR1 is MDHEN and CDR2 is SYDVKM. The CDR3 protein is CASSQQGKSYEQYF. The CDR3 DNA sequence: TGTGCCAGCAGTCAACAGGGTAAATCCTACGAGCAGTACTTC.

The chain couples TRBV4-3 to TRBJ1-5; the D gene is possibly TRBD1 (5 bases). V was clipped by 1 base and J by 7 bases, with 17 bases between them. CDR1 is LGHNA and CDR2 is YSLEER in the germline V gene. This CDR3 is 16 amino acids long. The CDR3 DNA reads TGCGCCAGCAGCCAAGCCATCGGAGGGGCGGGACAGCCCCAGCATTTT. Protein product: CASSQAIGGAGQPQHF.

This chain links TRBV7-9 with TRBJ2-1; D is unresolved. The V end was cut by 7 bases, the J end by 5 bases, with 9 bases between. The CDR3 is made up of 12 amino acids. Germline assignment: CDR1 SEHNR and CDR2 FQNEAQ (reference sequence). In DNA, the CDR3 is TGTGCCAGCAACCCAAAGGACAATGAGCAGTTCTTC. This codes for CASNPKDNEQFF.